This T cell receptor beta chain was sequenced for a study of high-grade serous ovarian cancer treatment subgroups. Study details: Samples averaged around 14,000 reads and 7,500 or so unique TCR beta rearrangements. General study results and limits: Without spatial data, bulk sequencing limits insight into HGSC tumor diversity. Same-patient tumor repertoires overlapped at about 0.11 to 0.8; different patients barely overlapped.

The tumor samples were collected prior to definitive surgery or chemotherapy. CDR1 SGHDT and CDR2 YYEEEE come from the germline V gene. This CDR3 is built from 16 residues. After removal of 3 bases from V and 6 bases from J, the junction contained 14 bases not matched to a gene. Method: immunoSEQ multiplex PCR; TCRdb's copy keeps in-frame clones and lacks some. Of 5,000 to 6,000 clones in the sample, around 80% were seen once. The count of this clone is one. As yet, its antigen is unknown. The rearrangement joins TRBV5-6 to TRBJ2-7; TRBD2 matches at 8 bases. The receptor was derived from a human donor with high-grade serous ovarian cancer. The source material was tumor tissue. Here the CDR3 reads CASSSITPGGAGEQYF. The CDR3 DNA sequence: TGTGCCAGCAGCTCGATCACCCCGGGGGGGGCGGGCGAGCAGTACTTC.